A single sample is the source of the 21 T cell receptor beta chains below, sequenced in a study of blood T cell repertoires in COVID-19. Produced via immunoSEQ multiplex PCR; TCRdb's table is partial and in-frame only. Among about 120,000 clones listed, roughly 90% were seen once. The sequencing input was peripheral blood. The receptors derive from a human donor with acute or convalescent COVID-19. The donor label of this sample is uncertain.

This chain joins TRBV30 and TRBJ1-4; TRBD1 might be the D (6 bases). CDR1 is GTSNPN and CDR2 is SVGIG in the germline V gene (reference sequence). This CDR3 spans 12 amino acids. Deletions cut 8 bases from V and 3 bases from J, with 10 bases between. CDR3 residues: CAITGPNEKLFF. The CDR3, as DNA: TGTGCCATCACAGGGCCTAATGAAAAACTGTTTTTT.

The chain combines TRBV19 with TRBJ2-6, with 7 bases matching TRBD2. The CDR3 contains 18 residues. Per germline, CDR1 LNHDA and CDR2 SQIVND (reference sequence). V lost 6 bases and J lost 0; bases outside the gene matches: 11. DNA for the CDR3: TGTGCCAGTAGCAAGCGGGACGGCCAGATCTCTGGGGCCAACGTCCTGACTTTC. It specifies CASSKRDGQISGANVLTF.

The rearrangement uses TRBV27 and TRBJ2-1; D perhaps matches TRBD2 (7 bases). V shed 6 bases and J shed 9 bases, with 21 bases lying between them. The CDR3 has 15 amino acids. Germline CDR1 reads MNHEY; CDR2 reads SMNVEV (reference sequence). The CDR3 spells CASREWGGNSIEQFF. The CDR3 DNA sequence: TGTGCCAGCAGGGAATGGGGGGGCAATTCTATTGAGCAGTTCTTC.

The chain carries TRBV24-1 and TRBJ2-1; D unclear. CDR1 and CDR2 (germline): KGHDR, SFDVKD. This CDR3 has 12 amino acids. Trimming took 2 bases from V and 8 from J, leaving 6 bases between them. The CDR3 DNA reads TGTGCCACCAGTGATTCTGGAGATGAGCAGTTCTTC. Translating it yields CATSDSGDEQFF.

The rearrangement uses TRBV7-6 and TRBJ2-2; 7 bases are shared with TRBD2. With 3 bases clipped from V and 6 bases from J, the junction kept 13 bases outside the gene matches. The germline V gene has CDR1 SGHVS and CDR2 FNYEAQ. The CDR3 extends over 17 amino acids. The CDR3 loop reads CASSFGTPGRGAGELFF. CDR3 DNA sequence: TGTGCCAGCAGCTTTGGTACTCCGGGACGGGGGGCCGGGGAGCTGTTTTTT.

For the CDR3, the DNA is TGTGCCAGCAGCAAAGGACAGGGGCGTACTGAAGCTTTCTTT. This translates into CASSKGQGRTEAFF. This rearrangement joins TRBV28 to TRBJ1-1; 9 bases map to TRBD1. The CDR3 loop spans 14 amino acids. J lost 5 bases, V lost 6 bases, and 7 bases had no gene match. Germline loops: CDR1 MDHEN, CDR2 SYDVKM.

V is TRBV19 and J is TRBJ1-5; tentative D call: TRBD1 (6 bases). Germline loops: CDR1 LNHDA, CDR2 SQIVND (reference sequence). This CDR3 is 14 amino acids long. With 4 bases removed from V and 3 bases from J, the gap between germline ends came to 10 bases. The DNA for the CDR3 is TGTGCCAGTAGTACGGGACAAGTCAATCAGCCCCAGCATTTT. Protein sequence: CASSTGQVNQPQHF.

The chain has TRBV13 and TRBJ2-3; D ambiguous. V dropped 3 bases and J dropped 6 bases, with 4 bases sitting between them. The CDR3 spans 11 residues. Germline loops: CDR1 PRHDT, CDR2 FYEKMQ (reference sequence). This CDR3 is CASSFSDTQYF. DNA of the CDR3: TGTGCCAGCAGCTTCAGTGATACGCAGTATTTT. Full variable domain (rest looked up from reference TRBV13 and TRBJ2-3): AAGVIQSPRHLIKEKRETATLKCYPIPRHDTVYWYQQGPGQDPQFLISFYEKMQSDKGSIPDRFSAQQFSDYHSELNMSSLELGDSALYFCASSFSDTQYFGPGTRLTVL.

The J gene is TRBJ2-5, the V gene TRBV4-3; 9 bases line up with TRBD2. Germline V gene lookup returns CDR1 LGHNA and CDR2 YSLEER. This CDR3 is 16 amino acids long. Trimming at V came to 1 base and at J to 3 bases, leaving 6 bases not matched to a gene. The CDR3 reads CASSQGLASGEETQYF. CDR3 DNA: TGCGCCAGCAGCCAAGGTTTGGCTAGCGGGGAAGAGACCCAGTACTTC.

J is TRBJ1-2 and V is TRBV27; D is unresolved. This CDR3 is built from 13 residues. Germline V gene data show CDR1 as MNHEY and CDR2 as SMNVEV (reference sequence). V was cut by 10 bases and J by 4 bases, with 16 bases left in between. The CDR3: CATSDSASYGYTF. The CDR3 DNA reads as TGTGCCACTTCAGATAGCGCGTCCTATGGCTACACCTTC.

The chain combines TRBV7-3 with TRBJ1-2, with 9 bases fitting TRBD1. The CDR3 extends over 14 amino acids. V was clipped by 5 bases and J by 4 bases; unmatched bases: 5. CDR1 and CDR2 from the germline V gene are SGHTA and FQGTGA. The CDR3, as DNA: TGTGCCAGCAGCCCGGGACAGGGCACCTATGGCTACACCTTC. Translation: CASSPGQGTYGYTF.

This CDR3 reads CASLDRQGAGNTQYF. CDR3 sequence (DNA): TGTGCCAGCCTTGACAGACAGGGGGCGGGAAATACGCAGTATTTT. This chain uses TRBV27 with TRBJ2-3; TRBD1 matches at 10 bases. The CDR3 covers 15 residues. Unmatched junction bases numbered 12, after V lost 8 bases and J lost 7 bases. In germline, CDR1 is MNHEY, CDR2 SMNVEV (reference sequence).

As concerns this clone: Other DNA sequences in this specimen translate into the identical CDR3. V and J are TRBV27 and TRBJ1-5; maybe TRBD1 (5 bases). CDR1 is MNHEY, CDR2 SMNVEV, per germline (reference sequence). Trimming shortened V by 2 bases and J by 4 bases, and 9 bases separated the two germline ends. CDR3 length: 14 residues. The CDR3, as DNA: TGTGCCAGCAGTTTACAGGGTAGTAATCAGCCCCAGCATTTT. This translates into CASSLQGSNQPQHF.

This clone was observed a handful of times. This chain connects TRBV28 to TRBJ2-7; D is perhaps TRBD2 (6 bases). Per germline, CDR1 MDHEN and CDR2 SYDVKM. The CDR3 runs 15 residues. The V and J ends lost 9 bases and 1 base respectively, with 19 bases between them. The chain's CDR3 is CASYRRASVSYEQYF. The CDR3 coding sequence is TGTGCCAGTTACCGCCGGGCTAGCGTTTCCTACGAGCAGTACTTC.

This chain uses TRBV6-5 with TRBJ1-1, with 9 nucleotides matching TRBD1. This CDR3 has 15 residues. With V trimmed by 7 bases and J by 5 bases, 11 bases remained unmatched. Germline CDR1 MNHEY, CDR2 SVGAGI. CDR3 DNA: TGTGCCAGCAAATGGGGGACAGGGCGACGGACTGAAGCTTTCTTT. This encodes CASKWGTGRRTEAFF.

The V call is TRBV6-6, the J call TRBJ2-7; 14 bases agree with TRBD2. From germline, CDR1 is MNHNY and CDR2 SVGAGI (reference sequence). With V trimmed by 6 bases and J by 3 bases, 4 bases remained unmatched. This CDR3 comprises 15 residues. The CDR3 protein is CASRMTSGGVYEQYF. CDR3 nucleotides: TGTGCCAGCAGAATGACTAGCGGGGGGGTCTACGAGCAGTACTTC.

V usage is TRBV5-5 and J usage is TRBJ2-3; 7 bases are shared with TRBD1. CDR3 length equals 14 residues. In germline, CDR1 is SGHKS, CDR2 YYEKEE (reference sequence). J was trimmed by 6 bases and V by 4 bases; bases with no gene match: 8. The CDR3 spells CASSPRDSRDTQYF. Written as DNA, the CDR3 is TGTGCCAGCAGCCCCCGGGACAGTAGGGATACGCAGTATTTT.

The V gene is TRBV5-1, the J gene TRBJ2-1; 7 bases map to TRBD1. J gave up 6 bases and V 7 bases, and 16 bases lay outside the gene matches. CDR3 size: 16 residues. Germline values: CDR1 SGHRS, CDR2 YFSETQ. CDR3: CASADRDRVITNEQFF. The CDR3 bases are TGCGCCAGCGCCGACCGAGACAGGGTAATTACCAATGAGCAGTTCTTC.

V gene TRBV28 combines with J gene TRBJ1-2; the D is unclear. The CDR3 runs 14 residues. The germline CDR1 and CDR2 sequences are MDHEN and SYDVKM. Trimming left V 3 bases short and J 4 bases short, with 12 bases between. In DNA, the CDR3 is TGTGCCAGCAGTTTGCGGGGAGTCGCCTATGGCTACACCTTC. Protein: CASSLRGVAYGYTF.

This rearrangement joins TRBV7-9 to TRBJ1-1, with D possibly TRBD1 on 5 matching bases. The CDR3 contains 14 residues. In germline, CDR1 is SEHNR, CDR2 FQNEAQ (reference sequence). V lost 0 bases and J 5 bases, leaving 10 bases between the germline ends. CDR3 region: CASSLARERTEAFF. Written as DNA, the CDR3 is TGTGCCAGCAGCTTAGCCAGGGAACGAACTGAAGCTTTCTTT.

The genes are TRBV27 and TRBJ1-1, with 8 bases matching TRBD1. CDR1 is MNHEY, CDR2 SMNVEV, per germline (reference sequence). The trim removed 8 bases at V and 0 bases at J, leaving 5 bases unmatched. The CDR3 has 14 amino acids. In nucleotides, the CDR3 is TGTGCCAGCTCATTACAGGGGGTGAACACTGAAGCTTTCTTT. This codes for CASSLQGVNTEAFF.